The sequence of this T cell receptor (beta chain) was determined in a study of cytomegalovirus exposure and HLA in healthy donors. This CDR3 spans 13 amino acids. With 0 bases removed from V and 7 bases from J, the gap between germline ends came to 7 bases. CDR1 and CDR2 from the germline V gene are LNHDA and SQIVND (reference sequence). Primers included in the PCR were 60 Vbeta and 13 Jbeta primers. Here immunoSEQ multiplex PCR was the method, and the copy in TCRdb shows in-frame clones only, minus some. The sample includes approximately 190,000 clones, around 82% seen only once; the top ten take roughly an eighth.

The source material was PBMCs. This receptor was identified in a woman aged 25 to 39 in good health and CMV-seropositive. This chain joins TRBV19 and TRBJ1-5; D unresolved. CDR3 sequence reads: CASSIDRGQPQHF. CDR3 nucleotide sequence: TGTGCCAGTAGTATAGATCGGGGACAGCCCCAGCATTTT.